Below are 32 T cell receptor beta chains sequenced from a single sample in a study of Ad26.COV2.S vaccination and SARS-CoV-2 variants (dated by TCRdb to about 2021). The library was built by means of the immunoSEQ multiplex PCR assay. As stored in TCRdb, this immuneACCESS dataset retains in-frame rearrangements with V and J assigned. A fraction of the clones does not appear; measured against another copy, unresolved V genes explain less than half of the discrepancy, and the remainder lacks a known reason. Recorded for this sample are about half a million clones; roughly 87% of them occurred a single time. About 1.5% of the sample is in the top ten clones. Read against the paper, the sample's treatment or condition label means: 15 to 20 received Ad26.COV2.S at low or high dose, single or two shots; several received placebo; per-sample allocation not given. For vaccine and placebo recipients, the sequenced repertoires came from samples collected on day 63 after the first injection.

Sequenced here: peripheral blood, sampled in a trial of Ad26.COV2.S vaccine versus placebo. These receptor sequences come from a person aged 18-65 years who received the Ad26.COV2.S COVID-19 vaccine or a placebo.

V is TRBV29-1 and J is TRBJ2-7; no clear D gene. The V gene's germline CDR1 is SQVTM and CDR2 ANQGSEA. The length of the CDR3 is 12 residues. The V and J ends lost 7 bases and 0 bases respectively, with 10 bases between them. CDR3 in amino acids: CSAMTASYEQYF. DNA of the CDR3: TGCAGCGCCATGACGGCCTCCTACGAGCAGTACTTC.

The chain recombines TRBV28 with TRBJ1-4, with 11 bases that match TRBD1. This CDR3 is built from 14 residues. V dropped 5 bases and J dropped 7; count of bases not matched to a gene: 3. Germline loops: CDR1 MDHEN, CDR2 SYDVKM. The CDR3 DNA reads TGTGCCAGCAGTCGGGGGACAGGGGGTGAAAAACTGTTTTTT. Translated: CASSRGTGGEKLFF.

The rearrangement uses TRBV19 and TRBJ2-1, with 7 bases identical to TRBD1. The CDR3 contains 13 residues. The germline CDR1 and CDR2 sequences are LNHDA and SQIVND (reference sequence). The ends lost 4 bases at V and 5 bases at J; junction bases unmatched: 2. This CDR3 reads CASSTGQNNEQFF. CDR3 DNA: TGTGCCAGTAGTACGGGACAGAACAATGAGCAGTTCTTC.

This clone occurred once. The chain couples TRBV9 to TRBJ2-3; D gene unclear. The CDR3 has 16 residues. V lost 0 bases to trimming and J lost 5 bases, with 16 bases between them. Per the germline V gene, CDR1 is SGDLS and CDR2 is YYNGEE. CDR3: CASSVVPSGVLDTQYF. The CDR3 nucleotides are TGTGCCAGCAGCGTAGTACCAAGTGGGGTACTAGATACGCAGTATTTT.

This chain joins TRBV5-6 and TRBJ1-2, with 8 bases lining up with TRBD1. Germline lookup yields CDR1 SGHDT and CDR2 YYEEEE. This CDR3 has 14 amino acids. V shed 4 bases, J shed 6 bases, and the junction held 8 bases outside the gene matches. CDR3 amino acids: CASSPRRQGNGYTF. CDR3 sequence (DNA): TGTGCCAGCAGCCCGCGGAGACAGGGGAATGGCTACACCTTC.

V and J are TRBV7-8 and TRBJ2-2; perhaps TRBD1 as D (6 bases). This CDR3 region has 14 residues. Trimming pared 4 bases from V and 6 bases from J, leaving 12 bases between. Germline assignment: CDR1 SGHVS and CDR2 FQNEAQ. The CDR3 region has the DNA TGTGCCAGCAGCTCAAACAGGGTGGCCGGGGAGCTGTTTTTT. Translating it yields CASSSNRVAGELFF.

This chain links TRBV6-6 with TRBJ2-1; 7 nucleotides match TRBD1. The CDR3 covers 13 residues. The ends lost 7 bases at V and 7 bases at J; junction bases unmatched: 7. Per the germline V gene, CDR1 is MNHNY and CDR2 is SVGAGI (reference sequence). The CDR3 sequence: CASTRQGPNEQFF. The CDR3 DNA follows: TGTGCCAGCACCCGACAGGGTCCAAATGAGCAGTTCTTC.

The chain carries TRBV6-5 and TRBJ1-4; D gene ambiguous. The germline V gene has CDR1 MNHEY and CDR2 SVGAGI. This CDR3 comprises 13 residues. V was trimmed by 4 bases and J by 14 bases, leaving 17 bases between them. CDR3 protein: CASSLKRKATLFF. The CDR3 nucleotides read TGTGCCAGCAGTTTGAAACGGAAAGCGACCCTGTTTTTT.

This chain joins TRBV19 and TRBJ1-4; 10 nucleotides align to TRBD1. This CDR3 has 16 amino acids. CDR1 is LNHDA, CDR2 SQIVND, per germline (reference sequence). The ends lost 7 bases at V and 2 bases at J; junction bases unmatched: 7. This CDR3 is CASMGTGVPTNEKLFF. CDR3 nucleotides: TGTGCCAGTATGGGGACAGGGGTTCCGACTAATGAAAAACTGTTTTTT.

The chain couples TRBV6-5 to TRBJ2-4; TRBD1 or TRBD2 may be the D gene (6 bases each). CDR1 and CDR2 from the germline V gene are MNHEY and SVGAGI. There are 15 residues in the CDR3. The ends were cut back, 5 bases at V and 1 base at J, with 12 bases in the middle. The CDR3 nucleotides read TGTGCCAGCAGTACCAGAGGGGGGGCCAAAAACATTCAGTACTTC. This gives the protein CASSTRGGAKNIQYF.

The chain joins TRBV5-5 to TRBJ2-7, with TRBD1 identical over 8 bases. The CDR3 runs 16 residues. The ends lost 0 bases at V and 0 bases at J; junction bases unmatched: 5. Germline V CDR1 and CDR2: SGHKS, YYEKEE (reference sequence). The CDR3 nucleotides read TGTGCCAGCAGCTTGGCAAGGGACAGGAACTCCTACGAGCAGTACTTC. It translates to CASSLARDRNSYEQYF.

This rearrangement joins TRBV7-9 to TRBJ2-5; the match to TRBD1 covers 7 bases. After removal of 1 base from V and 5 bases from J, the junction contained 7 bases not matched to a gene. Looked up from germline, CDR1 is SEHNR and CDR2 is FQNEAQ (reference sequence). The CDR3 is 15 residues long. The CDR3 spells CASSLVATGLETQYF. The CDR3 region has the DNA TGTGCCAGCAGCTTAGTGGCGACAGGGTTGGAGACCCAGTACTTC.

This clone has just one count. V and J are TRBV3-1 (or the pseudogene TRBV3-2) and TRBJ1-1; tentatively, D is TRBD1 (5 bases). V was pared by 2 bases and J by 2 bases, with 9 bases between. CDR1 is LGHDT, CDR2 YNNKEL, per germline (reference sequence). The CDR3 has 14 residues. The CDR3 reads CASSQQGSNTEAFF. In DNA form, the CDR3 reads TGTGCCAGCAGCCAACAGGGATCCAACACTGAAGCTTTCTTT.

The chain has TRBV27 and TRBJ2-3, with D perhaps assigned TRBD1 or TRBD2 (6 bases each). The germline V and J ends were trimmed by 2 bases and 10 bases, with 13 bases remaining between them. This CDR3 spans 13 amino acids. Germline V gene sequence: CDR1 MNHEY, CDR2 SMNVEV (reference sequence). The CDR3 coding sequence is TGTGCCAGCAGTTTAGGTTGGGGGGCGTCGCAGTATTTT. Translation gives CASSLGWGASQYF.

The CDR3 nucleotides read TGTGCCAGCAGCCCCCGGGACTCCGGTCACTATGGCTACACCTTC. Its translation is CASSPRDSGHYGYTF. V is TRBV3-1 (or the pseudogene TRBV3-2) and J is TRBJ1-2; tentatively, D is TRBD1 (5 bases). The germline gives CDR1 LGHDT, CDR2 YNNKEL (reference sequence). The CDR3 sequence is 15 residues long. The ends were cut back, 4 bases at V and 3 bases at J, with 15 bases in the middle.

The gene calls are TRBV24-1 and TRBJ2-1, with TRBD1 matching 9 bases. Losses at the gene ends were 10 bases for V and 3 bases for J; bases not matched to a gene: 3. Germline V CDR1 and CDR2: KGHDR, SFDVKD. The CDR3 has 13 residues. CDR3 sequence reads: CATQGAHYNEQFF. The DNA of the CDR3 is TGTGCCACACAGGGGGCCCACTACAATGAGCAGTTCTTC.

This chain links TRBV10-3 with TRBJ2-3; D call uncertain. The CDR3 has 15 amino acids. Germline V gene sequence: CDR1 ENHRY, CDR2 SYGVKD. V lost 8 bases and J lost 1, with 16 bases in between. CDR3: CAIGLDGLGTDTQYF. The CDR3 region has the DNA TGTGCCATCGGGCTAGACGGGTTGGGCACAGATACGCAGTATTTT.

The chain links TRBV4-2 to TRBJ1-6, with D uncertain. The CDR3 is made up of 15 amino acids. Trimming removed 2 bases at V and 9 bases at J, with 14 bases between. The germline gives CDR1 LGHNA, CDR2 YNFKEQ. As DNA, the CDR3 is TGTGCCAGCAGCCAATATGCCACGGGGAGTTCACCCCTCCACTTT. Translation: CASSQYATGSSPLHF.

CDR3 sequence reads: CASSLTPRETQYF. The CDR3 DNA reads as TGCGCCAGCAGCTTGACCCCGCGGGAGACCCAGTACTTC. V and J are TRBV5-1 and TRBJ2-5; D unresolved. There are 13 residues in the CDR3. The V and J ends lost 1 base and 5 bases respectively, with 9 bases between them. Germline V gene lookup returns CDR1 SGHRS and CDR2 YFSETQ.

V and J are TRBV18 and TRBJ1-5, with a weak D call TRBD1 (6 bases). The V end lost 4 bases, the J end lost 7 bases, and 20 bases lay between the germline ends. CDR3 size: 16 residues. The germline V gene encodes CDR1 KGHSH and CDR2 LQKENI. The CDR3 sequence is CASSLSTGARGQPQHF. In DNA form, the CDR3 reads TGTGCCAGCTCACTATCGACTGGAGCGAGGGGGCAGCCCCAGCATTTT.

The J gene is TRBJ1-5, the V gene TRBV27; D may be TRBD1 (5 bases). The CDR3 has 15 amino acids. Trimming cost V 6 bases and J 7 bases, with 19 bases left between them. The germline V gene encodes CDR1 MNHEY and CDR2 SMNVEV (reference sequence). CDR3 bases: TGTGCCAGCAGCGCCTCGCAGGGTATCTTACAGCCCCAGCATTTT. Translation gives CASSASQGILQPQHF.

This chain connects TRBV4-2 to TRBJ2-3; D unresolved. The CDR3 totals 15 residues. The germline V gene has CDR1 LGHNA and CDR2 YNFKEQ. V dropped 0 bases and J dropped 2 bases, with 9 bases sitting between them. CDR3 residues: CASSQEGGPTDTQYF. CDR3 nucleotide sequence: TGTGCCAGCAGCCAAGAGGGCGGACCCACAGATACGCAGTATTTT.

The genes are TRBV7-9 and TRBJ2-7; D is ambiguous. V lost 0 bases and J 0 bases, leaving 9 bases between the germline ends. This CDR3 comprises 15 residues. Germline V lookup: CDR1 SEHNR, CDR2 FQNEAQ (reference sequence). CDR3 protein: CASSLALMGSYEQYF. CDR3 DNA: TGTGCCAGCAGCTTAGCGCTTATGGGCTCCTACGAGCAGTACTTC. The variable domain in full, with the rest retrieved from reference TRBV7-9 and TRBJ2-7, is DTGVSQNPRHKITKRGQNVTFRCDPISEHNRLYWYRQTLGQGPEFLTYFQNEAQLEKSRLLSDRFSAERPKGSFSTLEIQRTEQGDSAMYLCASSLALMGSYEQYFGPGTRLTVT.

This chain uses TRBV12-3 or TRBV12-4 with TRBJ1-2; 7 bases agree with TRBD1. CDR3 length: 12 amino acids. CDR3 sequence reads: CAIGGTDNGYTF. Here the CDR3 DNA reads TGTGCTATAGGAGGGACAGACAATGGCTACACCTTC.

The genes are TRBV9 and TRBJ2-2, with D maybe TRBD1 (5 bases). Germline V lookup: CDR1 SGDLS, CDR2 YYNGEE. Trimming took 4 bases from V and 3 from J, leaving 19 bases between them. The CDR3 sequence is 17 residues long. CDR3 nucleotides: TGTGCCAGCAGCATCCCCCCCGACAGCTATGACACCGGGGAGCTGTTTTTT. It yields the protein CASSIPPDSYDTGELFF.

The chain uses TRBV7-9 and TRBJ2-2, with TRBD1 identical over 12 bases. The CDR3 contains 18 residues. Germline assignment: CDR1 SEHNR and CDR2 FQNEAQ (reference sequence). V shed 5 bases and J 3 bases; nucleotides not matched to a gene: 10. CDR3 region: CASSIPGQGAGDTGELFF. The CDR3 DNA follows: TGTGCCAGCAGCATTCCGGGACAGGGGGCTGGGGACACCGGGGAGCTGTTTTTT.

The chain uses TRBV7-9 and TRBJ2-4; tentatively, D is TRBD2 (6 bases). This CDR3 spans 10 amino acids. The germline CDR1 and CDR2 sequences are SEHNR and FQNEAQ (reference sequence). The germline V and J ends were trimmed by 7 bases and 12 bases, with 10 bases remaining between them. The CDR3, as DNA: TGTGCCAGCATCGGGGAGGCTCAGTACTTC. Amino acid sequence: CASIGEAQYF.

The rearrangement links TRBV27 to TRBJ1-2; 7 positions agree with TRBD1. Germline CDR1 and CDR2: MNHEY and SMNVEV (reference sequence). Trimming took 4 bases from V and 4 from J; bases not matched to a gene: 3. This CDR3 is 13 amino acids long. The CDR3 here is CASSWDRTYGYTF. The CDR3, as DNA: TGTGCCAGCAGTTGGGACAGAACCTATGGCTACACCTTC.

The chain couples TRBV6-5 to TRBJ1-1; a weak D match, TRBD1 (6 bases). The CDR3 is made up of 15 amino acids. Trimming left V 6 bases short and J 3 bases short, with 17 bases between. Germline CDR1 reads MNHEY; CDR2 reads SVGAGI. Written as DNA, the CDR3 is TGTGCCAGCAGGCCTGCTCAGGGGAGTTACACTGAAGCTTTCTTT. Its translation is CASRPAQGSYTEAFF.

The V call is TRBV6-5, the J call TRBJ2-7; TRBD1 matches at 7 bases. The CDR3 is made up of 12 amino acids. With V trimmed by 8 bases and J by 7 bases, 8 bases remained unmatched. From germline, CDR1 is MNHEY and CDR2 SVGAGI. The CDR3 region is CASAPNRGEQYF. The CDR3 DNA follows: TGTGCCAGCGCCCCTAACAGGGGTGAGCAGTACTTC.

This clone was recorded once. V usage is TRBV18 and J usage is TRBJ1-1; no reliable D call. This CDR3 is 14 amino acids long. The V and J ends lost 4 bases and 4 bases respectively, with 13 bases between them. Germline loops: CDR1 KGHSH, CDR2 LQKENI. CDR3 nucleotides: TGTGCCAGCTCACTGACGGGAGAGGTCACTGAAGCTTTCTTT. It translates to CASSLTGEVTEAFF.

Remarks on this clone: Mismatch with germline at one junction end may stem from a read error. The chain couples TRBV6-2 or TRBV6-3 to TRBJ2-3, with a weak D call TRBD2 (6 bases). The germline V gene encodes CDR1 MNHEY and CDR2 SVGEGT. The CDR3 extends over 11 amino acids. The CDR3 DNA reads as TGTGCCAGCAGTTATTGGGGGACTCCCTTTTTT. Residues: CASSYWGTPFF.